A selection of T cell receptor beta chains follows, all from one sample in a study of cytomegalovirus exposure and HLA in healthy donors. Generated by immunoSEQ multiplex PCR, the TCRdb table keeps only in-frame clones and is missing some. The data hold some 130,000 clones, with approximately 85% observed a single time. Sequenced sample: PBMCs. The receptor source for this set is a boy aged 5 to 17 in good health and CMV-seronegative. CDR3s include the opening cysteine and the closing phenylalanine or tryptophan. D genes are given only for firm matches. The listing skips clone size in some rows; elsewhere it reads once, few, many or a size class.

v_gene,abundance,j_gene,d_gene,CDR3aa,CDR3nt
TRBV29-1,few,TRBJ1-1,-,CSVMVGGATEAFF,TGCAGCGTAATGGTTGGGGGGGCCACTGAAGCTTTCTTT
TRBV13,-,TRBJ2-2,-,CASSPVGGPGELFF,TGTGCCAGCAGCCCAGTCGGAGGGCCCGGGGAGCTGTTTTTT
TRBV10-3,-,TRBJ2-1,-,CATHRDDPYNEQFF,TGTGCCACGCACAGGGATGATCCCTACAATGAGCAGTTCTTC
TRBV5-1,few,TRBJ2-1,-,CASSLEGRGNEQFF,TGCGCCAGCAGCTTGGAAGGCAGGGGAAATGAGCAGTTCTTC
TRBV7-9,-,TRBJ1-5,TRBD1,CASSLGPGQGKAGNQPQHF,TGTGCCAGCAGCTTAGGGCCGGGACAGGGAAAAGCTGGCAATCAGCCCCAGCATTTT
TRBV5-5,-,TRBJ2-5,-,CASWRREQETQYF,TGTGCCAGCTGGAGAAGGGAGCAAGAGACCCAGTACTTC
TRBV6-5,few,TRBJ1-1,TRBD1,CASSYSEGAEAFF,TGTGCCAGCAGTTACTCGGAGGGGGCAGAAGCTTTCTTT
TRBV6-5,-,TRBJ2-2,-,CASSYSIPGNTGELFF,TGTGCCAGCAGTTACTCGATACCGGGGAACACCGGGGAGCTGTTTTTT
TRBV7-6,-,TRBJ2-1,-,CASSLVVEGEQFF,TGTGCCAGCAGCTTAGTGGTGGAGGGCGAGCAGTTCTTC
TRBV15,-,TRBJ2-6,-,CATSKTGGAGANVLTF,TGTGCCACCAGCAAAACCGGGGGAGCTGGGGCCAACGTCCTGACTTTC
TRBV9,-,TRBJ2-7,-,CASSVVILGASYEQYF,TGTGCCAGCAGCGTAGTAATTTTGGGGGCCTCCTACGAGCAGTACTTC
TRBV7-3,-,TRBJ2-7,-,CASSTGTGYEQYF,TGTGCCAGCAGCACCGGGACTGGATACGAGCAGTACTTC
TRBV27,-,TRBJ1-3,-,CASSPRVSGNTIYF,TGTGCCAGCAGCCCCAGGGTCTCAGGAAACACCATATATTTT
TRBV9,-,TRBJ2-3,TRBD1,CASSDRGGTDTQYF,TGTGCCAGCAGCGACAGGGGGGGCACAGATACGCAGTATTTT
TRBV6-6,-,TRBJ2-7,TRBD2,CASTPGLAAYEQYF,TGTGCCAGCACCCCGGGACTAGCGGCCTACGAGCAGTACTTC
TRBV10-2,-,TRBJ1-1,TRBD1,CASSGGQMNTEAFF,TGCGCCAGCAGTGGGGGACAGATGAACACTGAAGCTTTCTTT
TRBV7-8,-,TRBJ2-1,TRBD2,CASSKKLAGVWDEQFF,TGTGCCAGCAGCAAAAAACTAGCGGGAGTTTGGGATGAGCAGTTCTTC